The TCR beta chain under discussion was sequenced for a study of blood T cell repertoires in COVID-19. CDR3 length: 16 amino acids. CDR1 and CDR2 from the germline V gene are SGDLS and YYNGEE. Trimming took 0 bases from V and 7 from J, leaving 17 bases between them. Libraries were prepared by immunoSEQ multiplex PCR; TCRdb keeps only in-frame clonotypes and omits some of them. This table holds more than 300,000 clones, roughly 89% found once. Before being deemed recovered, Cohort 3 donors had two negative PCRs, clearance, or symptom resolution. The chain couples TRBV9 to TRBJ2-1, with a tentative D call TRBD2 (5 bases). The clonotype comes from a woman in her twenties or thirties who had recovered from COVID-19. The sequencing input was PBMCs or T cells enriched from blood (not recorded which). The DNA for the CDR3 is TGTGCCAGCAGCGTAGCTACGGGATGGGTCACAAATGAGCAGTTCTTC. This gives the protein CASSVATGWVTNEQFF.